Listed below are T cell receptor beta chains from one sample, sequenced in a study of shared T cell receptors in the human thymus. Sequencing was performed with immunoSEQ multiplex PCR; in TCRdb, only in-frame clones are kept and a portion is missing. The sample lists roughly 560,000 clones, around 78% occurring once. The same specimen was also included in a second study, on human thymus T cells.

Sequencing was performed on thymocytes. The receptors stem from a boy under three years old with a congenital heart defect. Both conserved end residues are part of each CDR3. The D gene is left open where the match is weak. Rows give clone size only sometimes, using once, few, many, or a class for an expanded clone.

TRBJ1-3,NA,TRBV29-1,NA,TGCAGCGTTCTCACAGGGTTATCTGGAAACACCATATATTTT,CSVLTGLSGNTIYF
TRBJ2-1,NA,TRBV4-1,NA,TGCGCCAGCAGCTTTAACGGTGGAGGGCCATCGGGGGAGCAGTTCTTC,CASSFNGGGPSGEQFF
TRBJ2-2,TRBD1,TRBV6-4,NA,TGTGCCAGCAGAGTCCCGGACAGGCTAACGAACACCGGGGAGCTGTTTTTT,CASRVPDRLTNTGELFF
TRBJ2-7,TRBD2,TRBV5-1,NA,TGCGCCAGCAGCAGTGGGACTAGCGGGGATTACAGTTCCACCTACGAGCAGTACTTC,CASSSGTSGDYSSTYEQYF
TRBJ2-2,NA,TRBV6-5,NA,TGTGCCAGTGGACAGAAGGGCACCGGGGAGCTGTTTTTT,CASGQKGTGELFF
TRBJ1-5,NA,TRBV28,NA,TGTGCCAGCGGATACAGGGTTCAGCCCCAGCATTTT,CASGYRVQPQHF
TRBJ1-1,NA,TRBV4-1,once,TGCGCCAGCAGCCCCCCCCCTAAGGAGGTGAACACTGAAGCTTTCTTT,CASSPPPKEVNTEAFF
TRBJ2-3,TRBD2,TRBV2,NA,TGTGCCAGCAGTGATGGCGGGAGGGTGGGGACAGATACGCAGTATTTT,CASSDGGRVGTDTQYF
TRBJ2-7,TRBD1,TRBV27,NA,TGTGCCAGCAGCCCCCCGGGACAGTTGAGCTACGAGCAGTACTTC,CASSPPGQLSYEQYF
TRBJ2-2,TRBD1,TRBV19,few,TGTGCCAGTAGCGGACAGGGGCCCACCGGGGAGCTGTTTTTT,CASSGQGPTGELFF
TRBJ2-7,TRBD2,TRBV7-2,NA,TGTGCCAGCATCCCCGCGGTAGGGCGGGAGGGCCTATACGAGCAGTACTTC,CASIPAVGREGLYEQYF
TRBJ2-7,TRBD1,TRBV10-3,NA,TGTGCCATCAGTGAGTCGCGGGACAGGGGCTACGAGCAGTACTTC,CAISESRDRGYEQYF
TRBJ2-1,NA,TRBV25-1,NA,TGTGCCAGCAGTGAATCGGGGACATTCAATGAGCAGTTCTTC,CASSESGTFNEQFF
TRBJ2-1,TRBD1,TRBV27,NA,TGTGCCAGCAGTCTTCGGTTACAGGGGTTCAATGAGCAGTTCTTC,CASSLRLQGFNEQFF
TRBJ2-2,TRBD2,TRBV27,NA,TGTGCCAGCAGACGGACTAGCGGGAGGGCTAACACCGGGGAGCTGTTTTTT,CASRRTSGRANTGELFF
TRBJ2-1,TRBD2,TRBV4-2,few,TGTGCCAGCAGCCCCCGGACTAGCGGGAATCACAATGAGCAGTTCTTC,CASSPRTSGNHNEQFF
TRBJ2-5,NA,TRBV7-7,NA,TGTGCTAGCAGCTTGGGCAGGGGTCCCCAAGAGACCCAGTACTTC,CASSLGRGPQETQYF
TRBJ1-2,NA,TRBV10-3,NA,TGTGCCATCAGTGACTGGAGGGCCAATGGCTACACCTTC,CAISDWRANGYTF
TRBJ2-7,TRBD1,TRBV6-5,few,TGTGCCAGCAGTTACTCCGGACAGGGGTGGAGAGAGCAGTACTTC,CASSYSGQGWREQYF
TRBJ2-1,TRBD2,TRBV4-2,NA,TGTGCCAGCAGCCCCGAAATCCGACTAGCGGGACCCCCCTACAATGAGCAGTTCTTC,CASSPEIRLAGPPYNEQFF
TRBJ2-7,TRBD2,TRBV4-1,NA,TGCGCCAGCAGCCAAGATCTGACTAGCGGGAGGGAGACCTACGAGCAGTACTTC,CASSQDLTSGRETYEQYF
TRBJ2-7,NA,TRBV20-1,few,TGCAGTGCTATGGACAGCTACGAGCAGTACTTC,CSAMDSYEQYF
TRBJ2-7,NA,TRBV21-1,NA,TGTGCCAGCAGCAAAGATTTAAGGGGTTCGTACGAGCAGTACTTC,CASSKDLRGSYEQYF
TRBJ1-2,TRBD1,TRBV7-2,NA,TGTGCCAGCAGCTCCACGACAGGGAACTATGGCTACACCTTC,CASSSTTGNYGYTF
TRBJ2-3,TRBD2,TRBV7-2,NA,TGTGCCAGCAGCGCACGACTAGCGGGACGCCCCTCTAGCACAGATACGCAGTATTTT,CASSARLAGRPSSTDTQYF
TRBJ1-2,TRBD1,TRBV5-1,once,TGCGCCAGCAGCCCGGGACAGGGGAACTATGGCTACACCTTC,CASSPGQGNYGYTF
TRBJ2-1,NA,TRBV19,NA,TGTGCCAGTAGTAGTCCACAGAAGGTATACTCCTACAATGAGCAGTTCTTC,CASSSPQKVYSYNEQFF
TRBJ1-5,TRBD1,TRBV19,NA,TGTGCCAGTAGTATTGGACAGGCCAGGCAGGATCAGCCCCAGCATTTT,CASSIGQARQDQPQHF
TRBJ2-2,NA,TRBV11-2,NA,TGTGCCAGCAGCTTAGGTCGGAGAGGGCCCGGGGAGCTGTTTTTT,CASSLGRRGPGELFF
TRBJ2-7,TRBD1,TRBV14,NA,TGTGCCAGCAGCCGGGGACAGGCGGACCCGAACTACGAGCAGTACTTC,CASSRGQADPNYEQYF
TRBJ2-7,TRBD2,TRBV7-2,once,TGTGCCAGCAGCAGGGGAGCGGGGAACATACACGAGCAGTACTTC,CASSRGAGNIHEQYF
TRBJ2-1,TRBD2,TRBV30,NA,TGTGCCTGGAGTGTAGCCAAAAGAGTGGGCGGGAGATACAATGAGCAGTTCTTC,CAWSVAKRVGGRYNEQFF
TRBJ1-1,NA,TRBV4-3,NA,TGCGCCAGCAGCCAAGTAGAGTTTCGGGGGGGAATGAACACTGAAGCTTTCTTT,CASSQVEFRGGMNTEAFF
TRBJ2-7,NA,TRBV4-1,NA,TGCGCCAGCAGCCAAGATTATCGGGGTCCCAGCGAGCAGTACTTC,CASSQDYRGPSEQYF
TRBJ2-7,NA,TRBV7-6,NA,TGTGCCAGCAGCGCAACTAGCACCGAGCAGTACTTC,CASSATSTEQYF
TRBJ2-7,TRBD1,TRBV6-1,NA,TGTGCCAGCAGTGAAGCGCGTTCCCTAGTGGGACAGCTCTCCTACGAGCAGTACTTC,CASSEARSLVGQLSYEQYF
TRBJ2-7,TRBD2,TRBV27,NA,TGTGCCAGCAGGCGGGGGTGCGAGCAGTACTTC,CASRRGCEQYF
TRBJ1-1,TRBD1,TRBV10-3,few,TGTGCCATCTCAGAGACAGGGTATATAGTAGGGGGAAACACTGAAGCTTTCTTT,CAISETGYIVGGNTEAFF
TRBJ2-1,TRBD1,TRBV27,NA,TGTGCCAGCAGTCCCCAAGGAAGGGACAGCTCCTACAATGAGCAGTTCTTC,CASSPQGRDSSYNEQFF
TRBJ1-5,TRBD1,TRBV2,NA,TGTGCCAGCAGTGTCAGGAGGACAGGAGGCAATCAGCCCCAGCATTTT,CASSVRRTGGNQPQHF
TRBJ1-2,TRBD1,TRBV7-9,NA,TGTGCCAGCAGCCTATCGGTGGGCAGGGGGGACTATGGCTACACCTTC,CASSLSVGRGDYGYTF
TRBJ1-1,NA,TRBV19,few,TGTGCCAGTAGTGATTACAGGGAGGGCACTGAAGCTTTCTTT,CASSDYREGTEAFF
TRBJ2-1,TRBD1,TRBV28,NA,TGTGCCAGCACTCCAGGGACAGGGAATAAGTTCTTC,CASTPGTGNKFF
TRBJ2-7,NA,TRBV6-1,NA,TGTGCCAGCAGCGAACAGGACTACGAGCAGTACTTC,CASSEQDYEQYF
TRBJ2-5,TRBD1,TRBV6-5,NA,TGTGCCAGCACCGCCCCCGCCAGGGGGGAGACCCAGTACTTC,CASTAPARGETQYF
TRBJ2-7,NA,TRBV6-5,NA,TGTGCCAGCAGTAGCAGGGTGAACTACGAGCAGTACTTC,CASSSRVNYEQYF
TRBJ2-1,NA,TRBV11-3,NA,TGTGCCACGACACCACTAGCCCCTACTGAGGTCATTAGCGGCTACAATGAGCAGTTCTTC,CATTPLAPTEVISGYNEQFF
TRBJ1-5,TRBD1,TRBV7-2,NA,TGTGCCAGCAACCCCCGGGACAGGGTCAATCAGCCCCAGCATTTT,CASNPRDRVNQPQHF
TRBJ1-1,NA,TRBV4-3,NA,TGCGCCAGCAGCTTAAAGCAGGGGCAAGGGAACACTGAAGCTTTCTTT,CASSLKQGQGNTEAFF
TRBJ2-7,NA,TRBV28,NA,TGTGCCAGCAGTCAACTTACAGGACATTCCTACGAGCAGTACTTC,CASSQLTGHSYEQYF
TRBJ2-3,TRBD2,TRBV27,NA,TGTGCCAGCCTAAGGAGCGGGGCAATCATGGGCACAGATACGCAGTATTTT,CASLRSGAIMGTDTQYF
TRBJ2-7,TRBD1,TRBV11-2,NA,TGTGCCAGCAGCTTAGATTATAGGACAGGGGGACCCTACGAGCAGTACTTC,CASSLDYRTGGPYEQYF
TRBJ1-5,NA,TRBV30,NA,TGTGCCTGGAGTGTACTAACCAGGGGCGGGCAGCCCCAGCATTTT,CAWSVLTRGGQPQHF
TRBJ1-5,NA,TRBV4-1,once,TGCGCCAGCAGCCAAGGGGGCATCCTAATAAATCAGCCCCAGCATTTT,CASSQGGILINQPQHF
TRBJ1-5,NA,TRBV2,NA,TGTGCCAGCAGACCCGGTAGCAATCAGCCCCAGCATTTT,CASRPGSNQPQHF
TRBJ2-1,TRBD2,TRBV25-1,NA,TGTGCCAGCGGACTAGGCTCAAATGAGCAGTTCTTC,CASGLGSNEQFF
TRBJ1-3,NA,TRBV5-6,NA,TGTGCCAGCAGCTTGGCAAGCCGAAAACAGGGTTTTTCTGGAAACACCATATATTTT,CASSLASRKQGFSGNTIYF
TRBJ2-7,TRBD2,TRBV9,NA,TGTGCCAGCAGCGCCGGAGATAGCGGGTTAGCCTGGGAGCAGTACTTC,CASSAGDSGLAWEQYF
TRBJ1-1,TRBD1,TRBV11-3,NA,TGTGCCAGCAGCGCTCAAACGAAGGGACAGCTGAACACTGAAGCTTTCTTT,CASSAQTKGQLNTEAFF
TRBJ2-7,TRBD2,TRBV14,NA,TGTGCCAGCAGCCCTGGGACTAGCGGGAGGGCTTCCTACGAGCAGTACTTC,CASSPGTSGRASYEQYF